The 2 T cell receptor beta chains below all came from one sample that was sequenced in a study of CD8+ T cells in alopecia areata. The sequencing template was cDNA reverse transcribed from extracted RNA. TCRdb keeps only in-frame clones here, not all; method: immunoSEQ multiplex PCR. Of about 150,000 clones in the sample, under 60% were seen once. The specimen was CD8+ T cells sorted from blood, collected at week 0. These receptors all come from a human donor with alopecia areata.

The gene calls are TRBV5-1 and TRBJ2-3; D remains unclear. CDR1 SGHRS and CDR2 YFSETQ come from the germline V gene. The V gene lost 0 bases and the J gene lost 5 bases, with 7 bases spanning the gap. This CDR3 has 13 amino acids. The CDR3 here is CASSLDLGDTQYF. CDR3 DNA: TGCGCCAGCAGCTTGGATTTGGGAGATACGCAGTATTTT.

This clone was seen only a few times. V gene TRBV11-2 combines with J gene TRBJ2-3, with 10 bases fitting TRBD2. J lost 8 bases, V lost 5 bases, and 10 bases had no gene match. Germline V gene lookup returns CDR1 SGHAT and CDR2 FQNNGV. The CDR3 has 15 residues. The CDR3 DNA reads as TGTGCCAGCAGCCTAACTAGCGGGGTTCTCGGTACGCAGTATTTT. It encodes CASSLTSGVLGTQYF.